What follows describes a single TCR beta chain. Antigen specificity is unknown. Controls had normal endoscopy and no IBD diagnosis within a year. Germline lookup yields CDR1 MDHEN and CDR2 SYDVKM. This CDR3 region has 15 residues. V gave up 0 bases and J gave up 5 bases; unmatched junction bases: 4. These data originate in a study of pediatric ulcerative colitis. Study conclusions and caveats: No controls had the two rectal clonotypes shared by ulcerative colitis patients. Total lymphocyte DNA, not sorted subsets, was the template.

This table comes from immunoSEQ multiplex PCR, and its TCRdb copy is limited to in-frame clones, with some not included. The data show 55,000 to 70,000 clones, with about nine tenths seen just once and approximately 1.5% held by the top ten. The rearrangement links TRBV28 to TRBJ2-7; 10 bases are a match to TRBD1. Sequenced: blood. This sequence was found in a boy between 5 and 17 years old who was a control in a study of pediatric ulcerative colitis. The CDR3 nucleotides are TGTGCCAGCAGTTTATGGGGACAGGGGTTACACGAGCAGTACTTC. It codes for CASSLWGQGLHEQYF.